This T cell receptor beta chain was recovered during a study of human T cells and chemical hapten exposure (dated by TCRdb to 2020 to 2022). Study-level background: For sensitization, 2% DPC in acetone was applied to a roughly 2 cm by roughly 2 cm area of upper inner arm skin. Throughout the study period of around 24 weeks, patients also received therapeutic DPC doses to the scalp every week. Patch testing on the upper back used Finn chambers containing 0.01% DPC, with scoring done after 6 days according to International Contact Dermatitis Research Group standards. Alopecia areata with under or over 50% scalp involvement, alopecia totalis and alopecia universalis were represented in the patient cohort, which was mostly female. Libraries were pooled for sequencing, and per-sample TCR yields varied mainly because of small differences in library volumes within the pool. The study tracked peripheral blood TCR repertoire changes in vivo during primary and secondary sensitization to the hapten diphenylcyclopropenone (DPC) in alopecia patients. Blood was sampled from patients pre-sensitization (week 0) and at 2, 6 and about 24 weeks after DPC sensitization. About 27 alopecia patients gave blood for TCR sequencing at one to four time points (pre-sensitization, 2, 6 and 24 weeks). The full study reports these points: A positive correlation was found between the number of PT1 expanded TCRs and patch test score, with significance reached at thresholds 8, 16 and 32 but not 4. Compared with pre-sensitization or healthy control sets, expanded TCRs formed significantly more large CDR3 similarity clusters, which is consistent with antigen-driven responses. DPC sensitization did not change how many TCRs were above 1 in 1000 frequency, and no evidence was found of alterations in global repertoire structure. Repeated subsampling changed both the strength of the expansion versus patch-test correlation and the threshold at which the correlation became significant. Alopecia, a presumed autoimmune disease, was present in all patients, so the immune response of the patients might differ from that of healthy individuals.

The time point label on this specimen signifies: pre-sensitization, week 0. The treatment or condition label here, explained by the study, means: therapeutic diphenylcyclopropenone sensitization with weekly scalp DPC. Blood at each patch-test visit was drawn before the patch test was applied. Patients were eligible if aged 18 to 70, diagnosed with alopecia and judged suitable for DPC therapy, and pregnant patients were excluded. Unfractionated whole blood was collected in Tempus Blood RNA tubes, and total RNA was extracted from that blood. At the junction V is shortened by 0 bases and J by 1 base, with 7 bases in between. CDR1 and CDR2 are read off the germline V gene as SGHDT and YYEEEE. CDR3 length: 14 amino acids, cysteine to phenylalanine. Only the CDR3 part of the read is kept: 42 bases, read in frame from the first base. Library preparation employed RACE. The listed sequencing device is NextSeq 500. During library preparation, unique molecular identifiers were attached to individual cDNA molecules so that TCRs could be counted quantitatively and reproducibly. For every blood RNA sample, sequencing covered both the TCR alpha and TCR beta chains. On the study's bioinformatics: The median number of TCRs per sample was 95,638, ranging from roughly 23,224 to 700,000. V, J and CDR3 annotation of the TCR reads was performed with the Decombinator software suite. To make PS versus PT1 abundance plots, every sample was subsampled to the same number of TCRs (28,000). Expanded TCRs were defined as absent before sensitization and observed at least eight times at the 2-week time point. Clones were called with MiXCR by TCRdb after fastp trimmed the public reads at Q25, and only in-frame beta chains were retained. Every distinct CDR3 protein forms one entry, paired with its most common genes and DNA. The V and J calls were determined by TCRdb, not by the authors. The sample table contains about 250,000 distinct CDR3 sequences; only one count was recorded for around 7% of them. The ten most abundant clones make up less than 1.5% of the sample.

This clonotype was counted at least ten times. What this receptor recognizes is not known. There are no base qualities to consult, and no much larger clone falls within one base. The receptor comes from a young man with alopecia areata. Some clones in this sample may be carry-over from other donors' samples. The chain is made from TRBV5-6 and TRBJ1-1, with the D gene not confidently named. Source: whole blood, taken in connection with sensitization to the hapten diphenylcyclopropenone (DPC). The nucleotides read TGTGCCAGCAGCTTGGGCACAACGAACACTGAAGCTTTCTTT. Translated, it reads CASSLGTTNTEAFF.